A selection of T cell receptor beta chains follows, all from one sample in a study of shared clonotypes between healthy human individuals. Profiled with immunoSEQ multiplex PCR; TCRdb holds only in-frame clones, not every one. The table lists 550,000 to 800,000 clones, 90% of them singletons, with 30% to 40% in the top ten. Material: memory CD8+ T cells from PBMCs. The receptors were sampled from a man aged 18 to 29 in good health. Some clones in this sample may be carry-over from other donors' samples. Both conserved end residues are part of each CDR3. D genes are given only for firm matches. A row's size may be missing; if present it is once, few, many or a size class.

j_call	d_call	clone_size	cdr3_length	v_call	cdr3_aa	cdr3_nt
TRBJ2-7	-	-	12	TRBV7-9	CASSSLVAEQYF	TGTGCCAGCAGCTCACTAGTTGCCGAGCAGTACTTC
TRBJ1-2	-	-	14	TRBV4-1	CASSPRTVNYGYTF	TGCGCCAGCAGCCCCCGGACAGTCAACTATGGCTACACCTTC
TRBJ2-7	-	-	15	TRBV27	CASSSTPPGDYEQYF	TGTGCCAGCAGTTCCACCCCCCCAGGGGACTACGAGCAGTACTTC
TRBJ1-1	-	-	12	TRBV5-4	CASSKVVDGAFF	TGTGCCAGCAGCAAGGTGGTCGATGGAGCTTTCTTT
TRBJ2-7	TRBD2	-	16	TRBV9	CASSPPTSGRTHEQYF	TGTGCCAGCAGCCCCCCGACTAGCGGGAGGACCCACGAGCAGTACTTC
TRBJ2-1	-	-	12	TRBV19	CASSTYPNEQFF	TGTGCCAGTAGTACTTACCCCAATGAGCAGTTCTTC
TRBJ1-3	TRBD1	-	15	TRBV7-8	CASSSDRSSGNTIYF	TGTGCCAGCAGCTCGGACAGGTCCTCTGGAAACACCATATATTTT
TRBJ1-2	-	-	13	TRBV11-2	CASSADLFYGYTF	TGTGCCAGCAGCGCGGACCTATTCTATGGCTACACCTTC
TRBJ2-3	TRBD2	once	15	TRBV9	CASSESGRATDTQYF	TGTGCCAGCAGCGAGAGCGGGAGGGCGACAGATACGCAGTATTTT
TRBJ2-7	-	-	14	TRBV28	CASSLVDSAYEQYF	TGTGCCAGCAGTTTGGTGGACAGCGCCTACGAGCAGTACTTC
TRBJ2-7	TRBD2	-	13	TRBV30	CAWSRGRAYEQYF	TGTGCCTGGAGTCGGGGGAGGGCGTACGAGCAGTACTTC
TRBJ2-3	-	-	16	TRBV4-3	CASSTRYGPHTDTQYF	TGCGCCAGCAGCACGAGGTACGGCCCCCACACAGATACGCAGTATTTT
TRBJ1-6	-	-	17	TRBV5-8	CASSEDKRTANNSPLHF	TGTGCCAGCAGCGAGGACAAACGGACAGCTAATAATTCACCCCTCCACTTT
TRBJ2-1	TRBD2	-	13	TRBV4-3	CASSFLAGRAEFF	TGCGCCAGCAGCTTCTTAGCGGGGAGGGCGGAGTTCTTC
TRBJ2-7	-	-	15	TRBV29-1	CSVETAPADSYEQYF	TGCAGCGTTGAAACGGCCCCGGCCGACTCCTACGAGCAGTACTTC
TRBJ1-1	-	-	13	TRBV18	CASSPPGPPGAFF	TGTGCCAGCTCACCACCGGGACCCCCCGGAGCTTTCTTT